A selection of T cell receptor beta chains follows, all from one sample in a study of Graves' ophthalmopathy and Graves' hyperthyroidism. A single record per CDR3 protein comes from TCRdb applying MiXCR to the multiplex PCR reads. Of approximately 1.2 million distinct CDR3 sequences listed, 35% to 40% are singletons. Sequenced sample: peripheral blood or thyroid tissue (not recorded which). All receptors come from an adult man with Graves' hyperthyroidism. CDR3s include the opening cysteine and the closing phenylalanine or tryptophan. The D gene is left open where the match is weak. Not every row has a clone size; where given, it reads once, few, many or a size class.

J	D	V	size	DNA	CDR3
TRBJ2-7	.	TRBV11-2	few	TGTGCCAGCAGCTTAGGGTATCGGACAACCCTCTACGAGCAGTACTTC	CASSLGYRTTLYEQYF
TRBJ1-2	.	TRBV20-1	many	TGCAGTGCCCACGGACTCAACTATGGCTACACCTTC	CSAHGLNYGYTF
TRBJ1-1	TRBD1	TRBV29-1	many	TGCAGCGCAGGGGGCTGGTCGAACACTGAAGCTTTCTTT	CSAGGWSNTEAFF
TRBJ2-7	TRBD1	TRBV5-1	many	TGCGCCAGCAGCTGGGGGACAGGGGGCTCCTACGAGCAGTACTTC	CASSWGTGGSYEQYF
TRBJ2-7	TRBD1	TRBV7-9	.	TGTGCCAGCAGCCATCACCGGGACAGGCCCTACGAGCAGTACTTC	CASSHHRDRPYEQYF
TRBJ2-7	.	TRBV19	.	TGTGCCAGCAGGAGTCCCCACGAGCAGTACTTC	CASRSPHEQYF
TRBJ2-5	.	TRBV10-3	.	TGTGCCATCAGTGTTGGACACCAAGCGGTCTACCAAGAGACCCAGTACTTC	CAISVGHQAVYQETQYF
TRBJ1-1	.	TRBV14	many	TGTGCCAGCAGCCAACTCAATGAAGTGTTTGAAGCTTTCTTT	CASSQLNEVFEAFF
TRBJ2-7	TRBD2	TRBV27	few	TGTGCCAGCACTACTCTCCTAGCGGGAGGGCCCAGGGACGAGCAGTACTTC	CASTTLLAGGPRDEQYF
TRBJ2-5	TRBD2	TRBV12-3/TRBV12-4	few	TGTGCCAGCAGTCGGGGGGTTTTGAGGCAAGAGACCCAGTACTTC	CASSRGVLRQETQYF
TRBJ1-5	.	TRBV2	many	TGTGCCAGCAGCGAACGGGGATCCGCCAATCAGCCCCAGCATTTT	CASSERGSANQPQHF
TRBJ1-2	.	TRBV10-3	.	TGTGCCATCAGCAGAAACACAGGGCCCCATGGCTACACCTTC	CAISRNTGPHGYTF
TRBJ2-2	.	TRBV7-2	.	TGTGCCAGCAGCTTAGGGGAGGTTCTTCGGGAGCTGTTTTTT	CASSLGEVLRELFF
TRBJ1-1	TRBD1	TRBV19	many	TGTGCCACTCAAACAGGGGGGACTGAAGCTTTCTTT	CATQTGGTEAFF
TRBJ2-5	.	TRBV7-9	many	TGTGCCAGCAGCTTTGGGCGGAACAAAGAGACCCAGTACTTC	CASSFGRNKETQYF
TRBJ1-1	.	TRBV3-1	few	TGTGCCAGCAGCCAACAGACAATTAACACTGAAGCTTTCTTT	CASSQQTINTEAFF
TRBJ1-2	TRBD1	TRBV27	many	TGTGCCAGCAACCCGGGACAGGGAGCCTACACCTTC	CASNPGQGAYTF
TRBJ1-6	TRBD1	TRBV10-3	.	TGTGCCATCAGTGGCGGGACAGGGTCATCCCTCCACTTT	CAISGGTGSSLHF
TRBJ1-5	.	TRBV20-1	.	TGCAGTGCTAGAGGGATACCTCAGGGAATTGGCAATCAGCCCCAGCATTTT	CSARGIPQGIGNQPQHF
TRBJ2-2	TRBD1	TRBV7-8	.	TGCGCCAGCAGCCAATCGGACAGGGGACCCGGGGAGCTGTTTTTT	CASSQSDRGPGELFF
TRBJ1-1	.	TRBV12-3/TRBV12-4	few	TGTGCCAGCACCCCCGGTTTATCTGACACTGAAGCTTTCTTT	CASTPGLSDTEAFF